The 17 T cell receptor beta chains below were found in one sample sequenced in a study of blood T cells in healthy people across ages. Together with a sample-barcoded 5' primer, a J-beta primer mix was included in a second PCR lasting about 7 to 12 cycles. TCRdb ran MiXCR on the 5' RACE reads and lists one entry per CDR3 protein. The sample contains roughly 410,000 distinct CDR3 sequences, approximately 52% of which appear only once. Sequencing input: blood. The receptors here all came from a man in his 60s in good health.

The V gene is TRBV7-2, the J gene TRBJ2-1, with D possibly being TRBD2 (5 bases). CDR1 is SGHTA, CDR2 FQGNSA, per germline. This CDR3 is built from 16 residues. V was trimmed by 1 base and J by 5 bases, leaving 15 bases between them. CDR3 in amino acids: CASSLDILAGNNEQFF. The CDR3 DNA is TGTGCCAGCAGCTTAGATATCCTAGCAGGAAACAATGAGCAGTTCTTC.

This sequence joins TRBV20-1 and TRBJ2-4; 8 bases map to TRBD2. The J call may not be correct, given that the DNA end is closer to TRBJ2-7. Germline-derived CDR1 and CDR2 are DFQATT and SNEGSKA (reference sequence). The CDR3 is 12 amino acids. Written as DNA, the CDR3 is TGCAGTTCCGGACGGGGGGGTTACGAGCAGTACTTC. Translation gives CSSGRGGYEQYF.

V is TRBV10-3 and J is TRBJ2-7; D perhaps matches TRBD2 (6 bases). V was shortened by 2 bases and J by 0 bases, with 11 bases between the two germline ends. This CDR3 has 15 residues. The germline CDR1 and CDR2 sequences are ENHRY and SYGVKD. CDR3 bases: TGTGCCATCAGTGAGGGACTAAGGGTCTCCTACGAGCAGTACTTC. Its translation is CAISEGLRVSYEQYF.

This clonotype was counted a few times. The CDR3 DNA reads as TGTGCCAGCAGCCCCCGAGCCCAGGGTGTCGGCACCGGGGAGCTGTTTTTT. It yields the protein CASSPRAQGVGTGELFF. The chain employs TRBV9 and TRBJ2-2, with D possibly TRBD1 on 5 matching bases. Per germline, CDR1 SGDLS and CDR2 YYNGEE. The CDR3 is made up of 17 amino acids. V gave up 4 bases and J gave up 4 bases, with 20 bases separating them.

The chain carries TRBV20-1 and TRBJ2-7, with 7 bases that match TRBD2. V lost 0 bases to trimming and J lost 6 bases; unmatched junction nucleotides: 11. From germline, CDR1 is DFQATT and CDR2 SNEGSKA (reference sequence). There are 15 residues in the CDR3. For the CDR3, the DNA is TGCAGTGCTAGAGAGGTTATGGCGGGAGAACGCGAGCAGTACTTC. Its protein product is CSAREVMAGEREQYF.

This clonotype was recorded a few times. The rearrangement uses TRBV28 and TRBJ1-1; 7 nucleotides agree with TRBD1. Germline CDR1 MDHEN, CDR2 SYDVKM. The V and J ends lost 6 bases and 7 bases, in that order; junction bases with no gene match: 5. The CDR3 runs 12 residues. The CDR3 DNA reads as TGTGCCAGCAGATCGGGACAGAGTGAAGCTTTCTTT. It translates to CASRSGQSEAFF.

The chain employs TRBV7-9 and TRBJ1-1, with D unresolved. The CDR3 consists of 13 residues. Between the trimmed V and J ends, which lost 4 bases and 1 base, there was a span of 7 bases. CDR1 and CDR2 (germline): SEHNR, FQNEAQ (reference sequence). The CDR3 DNA sequence: TGTGCCAGCAGCTGGACCGAGAACACTGAAGCTTTCTTT. This codes for CASSWTENTEAFF.

A note on this clonotype: Possible read error: a much larger clone is one base away. The chain has TRBV28 and TRBJ2-3, with 15 bases matching TRBD2. Trimming at V came to 5 bases and at J to 5 bases, leaving 14 bases not matched to a gene. The CDR3 runs to 19 residues. CDR1 and CDR2 from the germline V gene are MDHEN and SYDVKM. The CDR3: CASSPPAGLAGGVGDTQYF. DNA for the CDR3: TGTGCCAGCAGTCCGCCAGCAGGACTAGCGGGAGGGGTAGGAGATACGCAGTATTTT. The full variable domain, completed using reference TRBV28 and TRBJ2-3, is DVKVTQSSRYLVKRTGEKVFLECVQDMDHENMFWYRQDPGLGLRLIYFSYDVKMKEKGDIPEGYSVSREKKERFSLILESASTNQTSMYLCASSPPAGLAGGVGDTQYFGPGTRLTVL.

J is TRBJ2-7 and V is TRBV30, with D tentatively TRBD2 (6 bases). The germline gives CDR1 GTSNPN, CDR2 SVGIG (reference sequence). This CDR3 spans 15 amino acids. The V end lost 1 base, the J end lost 2 bases, and 15 bases lay between the germline ends. CDR3: CAWSARDSVPYEQYF. As DNA, the CDR3 is TGTGCCTGGAGTGCCCGGGACTCAGTCCCCTACGAGCAGTACTTC.

V gene TRBV20-1 combines with J gene TRBJ2-5; D is unclear. Looked up from germline, CDR1 is DFQATT and CDR2 is SNEGSKA (reference sequence). V dropped 5 bases and J dropped 1 base, with 5 bases sitting between them. The CDR3 has 11 residues. In DNA, the CDR3 is TGCAGTGCTCAGATCCAAGAGACCCAGTACTTC. Translated, it gives CSAQIQETQYF.

V usage is TRBV7-2 and J usage is TRBJ2-3, with unresolved D. Germline lookup yields CDR1 SGHTA and CDR2 FQGNSA. The CDR3 has 13 residues. V shed 5 bases and J shed 4 bases, with 10 bases lying between them. CDR3 region: CASSRWSADTQYF. The DNA for the CDR3 is TGTGCCAGCAGCCGTTGGAGTGCAGATACGCAGTATTTT.

About this clonotype: A much larger clone is a single base away; this may be a read error. The J gene is TRBJ2-3, the V gene TRBV29-1; tentative D call: TRBD1 (5 bases). Trimming cost V 7 bases and J 6 bases, with 17 bases left between them. This CDR3 spans 13 amino acids. Germline V gives CDR1 SQVTM, CDR2 ANQGSEA. CDR3 region: CSGAAGSGDTQYF. DNA of the CDR3: TGCAGCGGCGCTGCAGGGTCCGGGGATACGCAGTATTTT.

This rearrangement joins TRBV5-1 to TRBJ2-3, with 8 bases matching TRBD2. CDR1 and CDR2 from the germline V gene are SGHRS and YFSETQ. The V segment lost 6 bases and the J segment 0 bases; nucleotides outside the gene matches: 6. The CDR3 is made up of 15 amino acids. DNA for the CDR3: TGCGCCAGCATCGGGGGGGGAGCTAGCACAGATACGCAGTATTTT. Protein product: CASIGGGASTDTQYF. Drawing the rest from reference TRBV5-1 and TRBJ2-3, the complete variable domain is KAGVTQTPRYLIKTRGQQVTLSCSPISGHRSVSWYQQTPGQGLQFLFEYFSETQRNKGNFPGRFSGRQFSNSRSEMNVSTLELGDSALYLCASIGGGASTDTQYFGPGTRLTVL.

Comment on this clonotype: At one of its ends the junction is not consistent with the germline gene, which may arise from a read error. V gene TRBV20-1 combines with J gene TRBJ2-4, with a possible D match to TRBD1 (6 bases). There are 14 residues in the CDR3. The germline gives CDR1 DFQATT, CDR2 SNEGSKA (reference sequence). CDR3 residues: CSALYREGKNSQYF. CDR3 coding DNA: TGCAGTGCTTTATACAGGGAAGGCAAAAACAGTCAGTACTTC.

This clonotype has more than one count but fewer than ten. The chain uses TRBV4-2 and TRBJ2-1, with 10 bases that match TRBD2. Germline V gives CDR1 LGHNA, CDR2 YNFKEQ. This CDR3 spans 17 amino acids. Losses at the gene ends were 2 bases for V and 3 bases for J; bases not matched to a gene: 7. Here the CDR3 DNA reads TGTGCCAGCAGCCAAACCCCAGGACTAGCGGTCTACAATGAGCAGTTCTTC. It is translated as CASSQTPGLAVYNEQFF.

This clonotype was seen a few times. The V gene is TRBV7-2, the J gene TRBJ2-3; no definite D call. The CDR3 extends over 15 amino acids. Trimming stripped 5 bases from V and 4 bases from J, with 16 bases between. CDR1 is SGHTA and CDR2 is FQGNSA in the germline V gene. Written as DNA, the CDR3 is TGTGCCAGCAGCCAGGTCAGCAGAAGCGCAGATACGCAGTATTTT. Translated, it gives CASSQVSRSADTQYF.

This clonotype occurred a few times. The V and J genes are TRBV2 and TRBJ1-2, with 7 bases fitting TRBD1. V shed 6 bases, J shed 4 bases, and the junction held 5 bases outside the gene matches. Germline assignment: CDR1 SNHLY and CDR2 FYNNEI. This CDR3 comprises 13 residues. The CDR3 is CASSDRVAYGYTF. Here the CDR3 DNA reads TGTGCCAGCAGCGACAGGGTCGCCTATGGCTACACCTTC. Supplemented by reference TRBV2 and TRBJ1-2, the full variable domain reads EPEVTQTPSHQVTQMGQEVILRCVPISNHLYFYWYRQILGQKVEFLVSFYNNEISEKSEIFDDQFSVERPDGSNFTLKIRSTKLEDSAMYFCASSDRVAYGYTFGSGTRLTVV.